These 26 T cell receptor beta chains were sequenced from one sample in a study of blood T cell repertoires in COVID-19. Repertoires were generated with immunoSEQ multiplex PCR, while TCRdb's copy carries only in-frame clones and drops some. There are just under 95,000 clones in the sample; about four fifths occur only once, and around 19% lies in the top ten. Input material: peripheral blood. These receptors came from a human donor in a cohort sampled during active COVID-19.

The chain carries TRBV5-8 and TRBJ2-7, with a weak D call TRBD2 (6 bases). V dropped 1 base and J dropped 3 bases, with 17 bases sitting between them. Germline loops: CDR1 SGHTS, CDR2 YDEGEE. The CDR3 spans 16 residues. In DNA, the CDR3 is TGTGCCAGCAGCTTGCCCTTTCGGGGGATTGTCTACGAGCAGTACTTC. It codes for CASSLPFRGIVYEQYF.

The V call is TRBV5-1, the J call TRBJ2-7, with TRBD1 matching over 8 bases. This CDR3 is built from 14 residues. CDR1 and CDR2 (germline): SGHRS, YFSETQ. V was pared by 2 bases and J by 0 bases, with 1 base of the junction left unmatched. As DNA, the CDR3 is TGCGCCAGCAGCTTCACAGGGGGCTCCTACGAGCAGTACTTC. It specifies CASSFTGGSYEQYF.

The CDR3 bases are TGTGCCAGCAGCCAACAGTACAGGCAAGAAGCTTTCTTT. Its translation is CASSQQYRQEAFF. The J gene is TRBJ1-1, the V gene TRBV14; D may be TRBD1 (5 bases). Germline loops: CDR1 SGHDN, CDR2 FVKESK. V lost 2 bases and J lost 8, with 12 bases in between. This CDR3 has 13 amino acids. The full variable domain, completed using reference TRBV14 and TRBJ1-1, is EAGVTQFPSHSVIEKGQTVTLRCDPISGHDNLYWYRRVMGKEIKFLLHFVKESKQDESGMPNNRFLAERTGGTYSTLKVQPAELEDSGVYFCASSQQYRQEAFFGQGTRLTVV.

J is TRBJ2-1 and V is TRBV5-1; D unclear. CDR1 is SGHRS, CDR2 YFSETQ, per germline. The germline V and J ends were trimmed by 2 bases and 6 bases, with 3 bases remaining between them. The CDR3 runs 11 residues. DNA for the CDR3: TGCGCCAGCAGCTTTAGCAATGAGCAGTTCTTC. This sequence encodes CASSFSNEQFF.

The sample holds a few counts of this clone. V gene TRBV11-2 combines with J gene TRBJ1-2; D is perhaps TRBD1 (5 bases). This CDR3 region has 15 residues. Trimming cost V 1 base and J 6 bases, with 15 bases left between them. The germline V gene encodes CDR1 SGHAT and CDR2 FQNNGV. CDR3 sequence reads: CASSLAGGGGDGYTF. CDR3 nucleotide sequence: TGTGCCAGCAGCTTAGCCGGCGGGGGTGGTGATGGCTACACCTTC.

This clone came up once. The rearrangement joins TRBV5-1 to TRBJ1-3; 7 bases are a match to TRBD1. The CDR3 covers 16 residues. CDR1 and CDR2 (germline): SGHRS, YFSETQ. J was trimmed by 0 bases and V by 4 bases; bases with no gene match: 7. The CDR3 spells CASSPDRSRSGNTIYF. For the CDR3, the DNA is TGCGCCAGCAGCCCGGACAGGAGCCGCTCTGGAAACACCATATATTTT.

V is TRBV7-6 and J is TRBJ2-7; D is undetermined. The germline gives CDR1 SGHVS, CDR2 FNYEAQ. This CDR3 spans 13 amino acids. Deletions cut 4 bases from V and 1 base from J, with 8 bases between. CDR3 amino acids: CASSSFQSYEQYF. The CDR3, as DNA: TGTGCCAGCAGCTCATTTCAGTCCTACGAGCAGTACTTC.

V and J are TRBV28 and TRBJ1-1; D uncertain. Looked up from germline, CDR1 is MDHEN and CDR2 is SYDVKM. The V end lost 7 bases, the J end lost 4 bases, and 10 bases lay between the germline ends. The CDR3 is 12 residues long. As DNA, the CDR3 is TGTGCCAGCACCAGAAGAAGCACTGAAGCTTTCTTT. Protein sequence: CASTRRSTEAFF.

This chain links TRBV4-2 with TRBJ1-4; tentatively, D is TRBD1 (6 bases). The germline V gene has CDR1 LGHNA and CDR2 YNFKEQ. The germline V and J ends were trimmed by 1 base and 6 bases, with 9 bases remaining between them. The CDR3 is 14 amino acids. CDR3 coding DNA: TGTGCCAGCAGCCAAGGGCCAGGGGATGAAAAACTGTTTTTT. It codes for CASSQGPGDEKLFF.

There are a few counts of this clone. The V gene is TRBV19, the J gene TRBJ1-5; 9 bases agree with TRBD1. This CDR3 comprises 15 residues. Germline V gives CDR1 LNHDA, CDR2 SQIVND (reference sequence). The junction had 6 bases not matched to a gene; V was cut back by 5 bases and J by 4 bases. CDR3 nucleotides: TGTGCCAGTAGTCCGTCAGGACAGGGGAATCAGCCCCAGCATTTT. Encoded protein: CASSPSGQGNQPQHF.

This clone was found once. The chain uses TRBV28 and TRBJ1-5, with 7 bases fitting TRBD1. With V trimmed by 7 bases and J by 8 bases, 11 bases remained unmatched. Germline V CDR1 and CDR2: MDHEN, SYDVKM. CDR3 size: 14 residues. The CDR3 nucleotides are TGTGCCAGCACTCAGGGGGTAACGAATAAGCCCCAGCATTTT. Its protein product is CASTQGVTNKPQHF.

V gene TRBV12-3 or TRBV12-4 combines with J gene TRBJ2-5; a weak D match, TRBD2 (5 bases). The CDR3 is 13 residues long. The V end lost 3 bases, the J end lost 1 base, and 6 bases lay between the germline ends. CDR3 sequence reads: CASSLDFQETQYF. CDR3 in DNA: TGTGCCAGCAGTTTGGACTTCCAAGAGACCCAGTACTTC.

The DNA of the CDR3 is TGTGCCACCCAGGACAGTAACCGTGGAAACACCATATATTTT. Encoded protein: CATQDSNRGNTIYF. V and J are TRBV6-6 and TRBJ1-3, with a weak D call TRBD1 (6 bases). V dropped 10 bases and J dropped 3 bases, with 16 bases sitting between them. Germline V CDR1 and CDR2: MNHNY, SVGAGI (reference sequence). CDR3 length: 14 amino acids.

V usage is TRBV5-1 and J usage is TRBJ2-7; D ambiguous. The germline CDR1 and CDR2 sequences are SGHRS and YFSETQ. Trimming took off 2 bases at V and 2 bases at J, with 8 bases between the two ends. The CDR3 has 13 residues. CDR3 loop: CASSFGWAYEQYF. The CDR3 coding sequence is TGCGCCAGCAGCTTCGGGTGGGCCTACGAGCAGTACTTC. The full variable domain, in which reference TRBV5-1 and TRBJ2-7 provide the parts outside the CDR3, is KAGVTQTPRYLIKTRGQQVTLSCSPISGHRSVSWYQQTPGQGLQFLFEYFSETQRNKGNFPGRFSGRQFSNSRSEMNVSTLELGDSALYLCASSFGWAYEQYFGPGTRLTVT.

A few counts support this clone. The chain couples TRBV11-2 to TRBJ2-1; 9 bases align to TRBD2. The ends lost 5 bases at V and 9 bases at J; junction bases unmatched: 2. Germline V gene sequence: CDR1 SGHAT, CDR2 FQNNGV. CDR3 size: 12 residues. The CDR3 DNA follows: TGTGCCAGCAGCCGAGCGGGAGGTGAGCAGTTCTTC. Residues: CASSRAGGEQFF.

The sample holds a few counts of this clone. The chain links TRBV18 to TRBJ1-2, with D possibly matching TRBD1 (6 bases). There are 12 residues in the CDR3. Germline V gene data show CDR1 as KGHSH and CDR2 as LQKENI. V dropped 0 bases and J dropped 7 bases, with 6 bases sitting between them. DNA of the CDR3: TGTGCCAGCTCACCACCAGGGGGTGGCTACACCTTC. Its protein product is CASSPPGGGYTF.

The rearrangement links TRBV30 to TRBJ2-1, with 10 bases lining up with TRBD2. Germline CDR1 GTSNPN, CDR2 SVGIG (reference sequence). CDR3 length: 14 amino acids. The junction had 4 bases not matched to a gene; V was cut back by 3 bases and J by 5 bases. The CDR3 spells CAWRTSGNNNEQFF. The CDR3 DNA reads TGTGCCTGGAGAACTAGCGGGAACAACAATGAGCAGTTCTTC.

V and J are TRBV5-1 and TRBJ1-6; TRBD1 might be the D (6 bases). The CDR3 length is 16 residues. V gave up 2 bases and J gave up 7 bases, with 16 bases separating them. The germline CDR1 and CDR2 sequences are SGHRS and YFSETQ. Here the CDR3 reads CASSLQGLTENSPLHF. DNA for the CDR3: TGCGCCAGCAGCTTACAGGGTCTTACCGAGAATTCACCCCTCCACTTT. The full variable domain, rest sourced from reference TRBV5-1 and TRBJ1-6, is KAGVTQTPRYLIKTRGQQVTLSCSPISGHRSVSWYQQTPGQGLQFLFEYFSETQRNKGNFPGRFSGRQFSNSRSEMNVSTLELGDSALYLCASSLQGLTENSPLHFGNGTRLTVT.

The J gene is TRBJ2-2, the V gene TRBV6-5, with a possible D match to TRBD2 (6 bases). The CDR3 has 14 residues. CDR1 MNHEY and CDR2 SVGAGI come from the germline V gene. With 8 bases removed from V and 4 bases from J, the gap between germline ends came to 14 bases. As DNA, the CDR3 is TGTGCCAGCCCCTCGGGACTCTTCACCGGGGAGCTGTTTTTT. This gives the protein CASPSGLFTGELFF.

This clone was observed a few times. The CDR3 spells CATDSGRGEQYF. The CDR3 coding sequence is TGTGCCACCGATAGCGGGAGGGGCGAGCAGTACTTC. The chain combines TRBV19 with TRBJ2-7; 11 bases fit TRBD2. Looked up from germline, CDR1 is LNHDA and CDR2 is SQIVND (reference sequence). CDR3 length: 12 amino acids. V lost 10 bases to trimming and J lost 6 bases; unmatched junction nucleotides: 5. The full variable domain, in which reference TRBV19 and TRBJ2-7 provide the parts outside the CDR3, is DGGITQSPKYLFRKEGQNVTLSCEQNLNHDAMYWYRQDPGQGLRLIYYSQIVNDFQKGDIAEGYSVSREKKESFPLTVTSAQKNPTAFYLCATDSGRGEQYFGPGTRLTVT.

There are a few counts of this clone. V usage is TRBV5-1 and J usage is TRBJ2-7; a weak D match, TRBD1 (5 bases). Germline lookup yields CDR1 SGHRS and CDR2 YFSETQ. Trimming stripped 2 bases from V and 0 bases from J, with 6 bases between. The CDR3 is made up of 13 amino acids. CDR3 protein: CASSLQDSYEQYF. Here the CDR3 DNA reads TGCGCCAGCAGCTTACAGGACTCCTACGAGCAGTACTTC.

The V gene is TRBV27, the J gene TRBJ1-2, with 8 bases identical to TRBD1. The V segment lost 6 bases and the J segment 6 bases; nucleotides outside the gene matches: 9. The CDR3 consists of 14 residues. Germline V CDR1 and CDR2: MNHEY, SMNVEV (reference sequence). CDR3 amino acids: CASRDQTGVNGYTF. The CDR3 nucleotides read TGTGCCAGCAGAGATCAGACAGGGGTAAATGGCTACACCTTC.

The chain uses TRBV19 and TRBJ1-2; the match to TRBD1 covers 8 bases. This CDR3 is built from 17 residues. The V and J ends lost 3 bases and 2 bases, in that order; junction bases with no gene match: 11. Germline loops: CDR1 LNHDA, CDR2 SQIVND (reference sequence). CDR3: CASSISPTGEMNYGYTF. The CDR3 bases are TGTGCCAGTAGTATCTCCCCGACAGGGGAAATGAACTATGGCTACACCTTC.

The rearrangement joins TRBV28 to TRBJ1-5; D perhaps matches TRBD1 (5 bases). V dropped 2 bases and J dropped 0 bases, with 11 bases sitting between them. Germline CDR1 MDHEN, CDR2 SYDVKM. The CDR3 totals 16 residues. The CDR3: CASSLAQTASNQPQHF. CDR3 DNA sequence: TGTGCCAGCAGTTTAGCTCAGACAGCTAGCAATCAGCCCCAGCATTTT.

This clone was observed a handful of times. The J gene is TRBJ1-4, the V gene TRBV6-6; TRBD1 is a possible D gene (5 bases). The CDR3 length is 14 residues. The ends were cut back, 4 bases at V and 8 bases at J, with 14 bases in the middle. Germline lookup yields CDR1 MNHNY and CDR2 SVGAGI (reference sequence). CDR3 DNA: TGTGCCAGCAGTTCGCGGGGGGGAGAGGAAAAACTGTTTTTT. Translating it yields CASSSRGGEEKLFF.

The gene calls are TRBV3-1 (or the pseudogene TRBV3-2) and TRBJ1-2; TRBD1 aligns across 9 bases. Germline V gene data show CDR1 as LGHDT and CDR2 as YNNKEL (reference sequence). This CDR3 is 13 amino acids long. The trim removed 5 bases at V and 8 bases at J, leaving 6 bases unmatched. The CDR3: CASSARQGGGYTF. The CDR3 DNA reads TGTGCCAGCAGCGCCCGACAGGGGGGGGGCTACACCTTC.